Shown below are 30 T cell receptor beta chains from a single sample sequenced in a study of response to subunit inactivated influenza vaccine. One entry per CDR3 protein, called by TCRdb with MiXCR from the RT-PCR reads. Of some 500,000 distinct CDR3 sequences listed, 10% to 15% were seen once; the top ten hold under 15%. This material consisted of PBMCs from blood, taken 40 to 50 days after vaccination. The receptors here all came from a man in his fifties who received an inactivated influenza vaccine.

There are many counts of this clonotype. CDR3 in amino acids: CASSLAQLAGVSSSYNEQFF. The CDR3 DNA sequence: TGTGCCAGCAGCTTAGCGCAACTAGCGGGGGTCTCGAGCTCCTACAATGAGCAGTTCTTC. This rearrangement joins TRBV7-8 to TRBJ2-1, with 11 bases aligning to TRBD2. CDR1 and CDR2 (germline): SGHVS, FQNEAQ. Trimming cost V 0 bases and J 0 bases; bases outside gene matches: 10. The CDR3 totals 20 residues.

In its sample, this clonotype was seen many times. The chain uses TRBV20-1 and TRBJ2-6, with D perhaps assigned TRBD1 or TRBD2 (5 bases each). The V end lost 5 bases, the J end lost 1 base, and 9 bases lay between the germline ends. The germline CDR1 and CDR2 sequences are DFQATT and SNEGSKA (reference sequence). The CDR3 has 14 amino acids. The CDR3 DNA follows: TGCAGTGCTGTAGAGGGGTCTGGGGCCAACGTCCTGACTTTC. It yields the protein CSAVEGSGANVLTF.

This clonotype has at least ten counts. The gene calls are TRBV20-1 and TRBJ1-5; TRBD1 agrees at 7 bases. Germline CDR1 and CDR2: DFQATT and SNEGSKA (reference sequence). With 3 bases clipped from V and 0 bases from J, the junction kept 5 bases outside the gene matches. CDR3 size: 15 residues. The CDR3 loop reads CSARAGGYSNQPQHF. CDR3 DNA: TGCAGTGCTAGGGCAGGGGGGTATAGCAATCAGCCCCAGCATTTT.

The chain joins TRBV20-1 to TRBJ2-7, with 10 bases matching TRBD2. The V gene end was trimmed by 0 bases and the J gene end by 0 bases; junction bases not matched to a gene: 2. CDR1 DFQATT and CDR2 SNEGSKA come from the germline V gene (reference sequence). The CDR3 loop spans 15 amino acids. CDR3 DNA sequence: TGCAGTGCTAGAGATCTAGCGGGAGACTCCTACGAGCAGTACTTC. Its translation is CSARDLAGDSYEQYF.

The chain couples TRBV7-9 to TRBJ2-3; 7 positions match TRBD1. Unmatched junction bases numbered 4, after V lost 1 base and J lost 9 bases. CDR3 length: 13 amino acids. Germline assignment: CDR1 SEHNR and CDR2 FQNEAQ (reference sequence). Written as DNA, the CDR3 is TGTGCCAGCAGCTTAGGAGGGGGCCCGACGCAGTATTTT. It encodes CASSLGGGPTQYF.

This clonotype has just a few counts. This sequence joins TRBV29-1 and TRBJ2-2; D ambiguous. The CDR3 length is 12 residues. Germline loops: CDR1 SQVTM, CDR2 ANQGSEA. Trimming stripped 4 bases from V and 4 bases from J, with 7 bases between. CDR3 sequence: CSVAWGTGELFF. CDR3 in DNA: TGCAGCGTTGCCTGGGGCACCGGGGAGCTGTTTTTT.

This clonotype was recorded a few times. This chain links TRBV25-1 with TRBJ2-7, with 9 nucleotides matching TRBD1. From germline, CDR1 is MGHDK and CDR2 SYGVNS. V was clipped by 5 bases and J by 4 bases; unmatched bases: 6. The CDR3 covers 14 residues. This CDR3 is CASSHGTGSYEQYF. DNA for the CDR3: TGTGCCAGCAGTCACGGGACAGGGTCGTACGAGCAGTACTTC.

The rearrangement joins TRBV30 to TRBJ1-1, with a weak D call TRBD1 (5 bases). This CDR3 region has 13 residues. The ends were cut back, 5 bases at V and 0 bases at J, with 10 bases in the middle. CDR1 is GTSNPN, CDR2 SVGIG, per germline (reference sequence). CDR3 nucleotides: TGTGCCTGGGGGGGGGAGATGAACACTGAAGCTTTCTTT. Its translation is CAWGGEMNTEAFF.

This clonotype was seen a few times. In DNA form, the CDR3 reads TGTGCCACCAGCTCGGGACAATCTTTGGATACGCAGTATTTT. It encodes CATSSGQSLDTQYF. J is TRBJ2-3 and V is TRBV15; D is perhaps TRBD1 (6 bases). The CDR3 contains 14 residues. V was trimmed by 5 bases and J by 6 bases, leaving 15 bases between them. From germline, CDR1 is LNHNV and CDR2 YYDKDF (reference sequence).

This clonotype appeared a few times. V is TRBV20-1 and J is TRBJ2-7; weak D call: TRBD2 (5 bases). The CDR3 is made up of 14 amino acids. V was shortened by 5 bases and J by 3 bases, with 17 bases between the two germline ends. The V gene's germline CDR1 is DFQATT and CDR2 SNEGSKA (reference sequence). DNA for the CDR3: TGCAGTGCTTCCTTTGGTCGAGCGGTCTACGAGCAGTACTTC. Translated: CSASFGRAVYEQYF.

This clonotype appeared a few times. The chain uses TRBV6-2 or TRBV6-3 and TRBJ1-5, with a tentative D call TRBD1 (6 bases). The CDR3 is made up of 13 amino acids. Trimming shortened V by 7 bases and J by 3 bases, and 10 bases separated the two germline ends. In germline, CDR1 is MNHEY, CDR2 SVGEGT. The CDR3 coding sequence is TGTGCCAGCATCGACAGGACCAATCAGCCCCAGCATTTT. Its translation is CASIDRTNQPQHF.

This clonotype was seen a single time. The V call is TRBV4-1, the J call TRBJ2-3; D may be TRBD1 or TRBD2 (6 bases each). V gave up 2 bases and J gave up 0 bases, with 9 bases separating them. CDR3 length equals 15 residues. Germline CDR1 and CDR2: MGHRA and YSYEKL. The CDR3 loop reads CASSQIGGSTDTQYF. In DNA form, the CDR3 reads TGCGCCAGCAGCCAAATAGGGGGGAGCACAGATACGCAGTATTTT.

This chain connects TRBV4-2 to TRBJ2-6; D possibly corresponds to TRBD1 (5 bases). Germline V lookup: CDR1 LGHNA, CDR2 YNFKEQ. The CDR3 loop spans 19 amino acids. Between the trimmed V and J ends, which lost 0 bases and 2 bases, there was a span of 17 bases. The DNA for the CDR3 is TGTGCCAGCAGCCAAGATATGACAGCTACCGGACCTGGGGCCAACGTCCTGACTTTC. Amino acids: CASSQDMTATGPGANVLTF.

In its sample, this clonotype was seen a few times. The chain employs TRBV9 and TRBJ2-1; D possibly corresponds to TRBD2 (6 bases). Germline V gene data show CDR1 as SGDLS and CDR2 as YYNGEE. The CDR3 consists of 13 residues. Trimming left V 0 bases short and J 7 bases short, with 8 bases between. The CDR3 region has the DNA TGTGCCAGCAGCGTAGACGCGGGGAATGAGCAGTTCTTC. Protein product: CASSVDAGNEQFF. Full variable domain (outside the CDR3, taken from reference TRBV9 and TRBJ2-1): DSGVTQTPKHLITATGQRVTLRCSPRSGDLSVYWYQQSLDQGLQFLIQYYNGEERAKGNILERFSAQQFPDLHSELNLSSLELGDSALYFCASSVDAGNEQFFGPGTRLTVL.

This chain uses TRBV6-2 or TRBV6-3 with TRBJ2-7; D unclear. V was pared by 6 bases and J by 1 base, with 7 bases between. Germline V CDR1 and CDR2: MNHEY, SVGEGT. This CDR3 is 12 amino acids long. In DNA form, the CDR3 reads TGTGCCAGCAGGGAAACTTCCTACGAGCAGTACTTC. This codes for CASRETSYEQYF.

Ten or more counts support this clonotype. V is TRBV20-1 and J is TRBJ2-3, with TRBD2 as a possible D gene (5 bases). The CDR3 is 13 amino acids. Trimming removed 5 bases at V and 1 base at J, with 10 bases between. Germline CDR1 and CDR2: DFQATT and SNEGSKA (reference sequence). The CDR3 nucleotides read TGCAGTGCTGAGGACTCCGGCACAGATACGCAGTATTTT. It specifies CSAEDSGTDTQYF.

CDR3 sequence (DNA): TGTGCCAGCCATAGCGGGAACACAGATACGCAGTATTTT. Its translation is CASHSGNTDTQYF. V is TRBV6-6 and J is TRBJ2-3; TRBD2 aligns across 8 bases. Trimming cost V 8 bases and J 2 bases; bases outside gene matches: 3. This CDR3 comprises 13 residues. Germline V gene data show CDR1 as MNHNY and CDR2 as SVGAGI (reference sequence).

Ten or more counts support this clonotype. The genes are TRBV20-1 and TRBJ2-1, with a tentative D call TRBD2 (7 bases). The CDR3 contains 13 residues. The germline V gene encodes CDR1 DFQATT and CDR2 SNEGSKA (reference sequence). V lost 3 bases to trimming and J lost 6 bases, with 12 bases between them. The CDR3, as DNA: TGCAGTGCTAGCTGGGGGGGCCTCAATGAGCAGTTCTTC. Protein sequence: CSASWGGLNEQFF.

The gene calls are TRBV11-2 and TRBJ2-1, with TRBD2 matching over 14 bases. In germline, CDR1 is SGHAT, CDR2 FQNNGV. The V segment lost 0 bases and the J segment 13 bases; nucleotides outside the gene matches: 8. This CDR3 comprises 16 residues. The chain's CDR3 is CASSLDGTSGSFFQFF. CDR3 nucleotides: TGTGCCAGCAGCTTAGACGGGACTAGCGGGAGTTTTTTCCAGTTCTTC.

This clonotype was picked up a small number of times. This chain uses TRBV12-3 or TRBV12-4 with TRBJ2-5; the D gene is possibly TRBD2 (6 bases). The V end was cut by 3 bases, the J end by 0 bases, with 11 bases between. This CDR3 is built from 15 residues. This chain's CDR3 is CASSLWTTNQETQYF. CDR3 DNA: TGTGCCAGCAGTTTGTGGACTACAAACCAAGAGACCCAGTACTTC.

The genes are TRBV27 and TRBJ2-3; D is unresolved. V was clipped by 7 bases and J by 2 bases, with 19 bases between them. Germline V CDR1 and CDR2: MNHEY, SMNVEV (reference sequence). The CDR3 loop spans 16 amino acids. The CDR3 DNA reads TGTGCCAGCATTCCACTGGCAGGCGCTCTCACAGATACGCAGTATTTT. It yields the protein CASIPLAGALTDTQYF.

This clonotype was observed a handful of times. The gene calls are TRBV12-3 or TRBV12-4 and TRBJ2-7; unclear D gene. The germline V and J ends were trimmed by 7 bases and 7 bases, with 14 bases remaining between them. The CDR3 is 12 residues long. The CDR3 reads CASTAQLGEQYF. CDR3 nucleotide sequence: TGTGCCAGCACGGCCCAATTGGGTGAGCAGTACTTC.

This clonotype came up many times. CDR3 region: CSADGTSGVTDTQYF. The DNA of the CDR3 is TGCAGTGCAGACGGGACTAGCGGGGTCACAGATACGCAGTATTTT. The chain employs TRBV20-1 and TRBJ2-3; TRBD2 agrees at 13 bases. The CDR3 totals 15 residues. V shed 6 bases, J shed 2 bases, and the junction held 5 bases outside the gene matches. The V gene's germline CDR1 is DFQATT and CDR2 SNEGSKA (reference sequence).

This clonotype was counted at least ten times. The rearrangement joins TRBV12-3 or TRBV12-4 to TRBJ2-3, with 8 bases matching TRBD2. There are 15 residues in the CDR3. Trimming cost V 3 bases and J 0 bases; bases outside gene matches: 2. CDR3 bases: TGTGCCAGCAGTTTCCGGGGGGGTAGCACAGATACGCAGTATTTT. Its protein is CASSFRGGSTDTQYF.

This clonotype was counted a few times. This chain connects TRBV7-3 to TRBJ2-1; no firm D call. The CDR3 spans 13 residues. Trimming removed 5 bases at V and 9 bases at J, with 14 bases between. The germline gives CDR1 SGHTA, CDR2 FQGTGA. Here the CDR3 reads CASSPTPASEQFF. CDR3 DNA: TGTGCCAGCAGCCCGACTCCAGCGTCTGAGCAGTTCTTC. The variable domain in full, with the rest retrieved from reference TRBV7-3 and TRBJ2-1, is GAGVSQTPSNKVTEKGKYVELRCDPISGHTALYWYRQSLGQGPEFLIYFQGTGAADDSGLPNDRFFAVRPEGSVSTLKIQRTERGDSAVYLCASSPTPASEQFFGPGTRLTVL.

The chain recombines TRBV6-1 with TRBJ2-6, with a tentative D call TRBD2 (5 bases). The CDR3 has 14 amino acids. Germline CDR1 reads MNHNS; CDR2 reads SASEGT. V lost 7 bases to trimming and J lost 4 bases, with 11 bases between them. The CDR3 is CASKIGRGANVLTF. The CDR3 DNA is TGTGCCAGCAAAATAGGGAGAGGGGCCAACGTCCTGACTTTC.

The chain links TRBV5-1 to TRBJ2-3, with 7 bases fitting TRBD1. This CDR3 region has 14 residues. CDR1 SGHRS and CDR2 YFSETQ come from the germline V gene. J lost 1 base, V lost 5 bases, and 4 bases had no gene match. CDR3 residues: CASSIGQGTDTQYF. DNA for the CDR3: TGCGCCAGCAGTATAGGACAGGGCACAGATACGCAGTATTTT.

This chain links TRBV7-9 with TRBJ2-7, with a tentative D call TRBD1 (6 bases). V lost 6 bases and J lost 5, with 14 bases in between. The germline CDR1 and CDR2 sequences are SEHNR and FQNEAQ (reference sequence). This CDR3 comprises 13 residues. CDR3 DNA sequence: TGTGCCAGCAGTTCGACGCAGGGGCACGAGCAGTACTTC. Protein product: CASSSTQGHEQYF.

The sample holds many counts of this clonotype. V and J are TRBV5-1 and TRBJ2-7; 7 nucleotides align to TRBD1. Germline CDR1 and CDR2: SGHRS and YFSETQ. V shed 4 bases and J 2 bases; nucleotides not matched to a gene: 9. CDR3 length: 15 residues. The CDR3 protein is CASSPWDSKPYEQYF. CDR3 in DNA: TGCGCCAGCAGCCCCTGGGACAGTAAACCCTACGAGCAGTACTTC.

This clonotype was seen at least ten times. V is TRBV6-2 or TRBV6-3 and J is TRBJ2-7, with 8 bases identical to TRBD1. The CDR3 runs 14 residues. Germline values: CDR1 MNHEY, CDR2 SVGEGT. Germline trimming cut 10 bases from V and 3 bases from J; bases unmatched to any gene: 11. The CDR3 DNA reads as TGTGCCACATCTCTCGACAGGGGTCTCTACGAGCAGTACTTC. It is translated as CATSLDRGLYEQYF.